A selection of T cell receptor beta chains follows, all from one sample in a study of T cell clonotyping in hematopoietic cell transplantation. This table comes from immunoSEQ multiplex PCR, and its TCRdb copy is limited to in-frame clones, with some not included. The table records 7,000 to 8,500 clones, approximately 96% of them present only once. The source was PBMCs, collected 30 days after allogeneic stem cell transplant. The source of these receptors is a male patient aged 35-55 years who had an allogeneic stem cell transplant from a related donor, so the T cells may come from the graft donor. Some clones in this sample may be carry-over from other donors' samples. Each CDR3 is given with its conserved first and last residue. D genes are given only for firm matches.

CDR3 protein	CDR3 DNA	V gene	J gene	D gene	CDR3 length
CASSPPGQGRSPLHF	TGTGCCAGCAGCCCCCCGGGACAGGGTAGATCACCCCTCCACTTT	TRBV7-9	TRBJ1-6	TRBD1	15
CASSEMGGYTF	TGTGCCAGCAGTGAGATGGGTGGCTACACCTTC	TRBV25-1	TRBJ1-2	.	11
CASSLRRGDSPYEQYF	TGTGCCAGCAGCTTACGCAGAGGGGATTCCCCCTACGAGCAGTACTTC	TRBV7-2	TRBJ2-7	.	16
CASSYSRGEQYF	TGTGCCAGCAGTTACTCGAGGGGCGAGCAGTACTTC	TRBV6-5	TRBJ2-7	.	12
CSVEGTGVSYNEQFF	TGCAGCGTTGAAGGAACCGGGGTGTCCTACAATGAGCAGTTCTTC	TRBV29-1	TRBJ2-1	.	15
CASRTSSNTGELFF	TGTGCCTCGAGGACTAGCTCCAACACCGGGGAGCTGTTTTTT	TRBV6-5	TRBJ2-2	TRBD2	14
CASSPIAGAYEQYF	TGTGCCAGCAGCCCCATAGCGGGGGCCTACGAGCAGTACTTC	TRBV7-2	TRBJ2-7	TRBD2	14
CASSFYFGKDVNGYTF	TGTGCCAGCAGCTTTTATTTTGGCAAGGACGTAAATGGCTACACCTTC	TRBV5-5	TRBJ1-2	.	16
CASSLGLPNTEAFF	TGCGCCAGCAGCTTGGGTTTACCTAACACTGAAGCTTTCTTT	TRBV5-1	TRBJ1-1	.	14
CASSPPHRGAGYTF	TGTGCCAGCAGTCCCCCTCACAGGGGAGCCGGCTACACCTTC	TRBV28	TRBJ1-2	TRBD1	14
CASSYRGTGWYEQYF	TGTGCCAGCAGTTACCGTGGGACAGGGTGGTACGAGCAGTACTTC	TRBV6-5	TRBJ2-7	TRBD1	15
CASSQEARTHQYF	TGCGCCAGCAGCCAAGAAGCCCGGACCCACCAGTACTTC	TRBV4-3	TRBJ2-5	.	13
CASNRMYGYTF	TGTGCCAGCAACAGGATGTATGGCTACACCTTC	TRBV28	TRBJ1-2	.	11
CASSISSGANVLTF	TGTGCCAGTAGTATCAGCTCTGGGGCCAACGTCCTGACTTTC	TRBV19	TRBJ2-6	.	14
CASRSPGDMNTEAFF	TGTGCCAGCAGGTCCCCAGGGGACATGAACACTGAAGCTTTCTTT	TRBV5-6	TRBJ1-1	.	15